The rows below give T cell receptor beta chains drawn from one sample of a study of cytomegalovirus exposure and HLA in healthy donors. Here immunoSEQ multiplex PCR was the method, and the copy in TCRdb shows in-frame clones only, minus some. The profile shows around 99,000 clones, over 65% of them singletons. The specimen sequenced was PBMCs. The receptors originated from a middle-aged woman in good health and CMV-seropositive. Each CDR3 is given with its conserved first and last residue. Each record gives: J gene, V gene, D gene, CDR3 protein. A D gene is named only where the DNA matches it firmly.

TRBJ1-4	TRBV18	NA	CASSPVQGPLFF
TRBJ2-1	TRBV30	TRBD2	CAWSRLAGGSYNEQFF
TRBJ1-3	TRBV7-2	NA	CASSLVAGSGNTIYF
TRBJ2-7	TRBV4-2	NA	CASSQERAYEQYF
TRBJ1-2	TRBV6-1	TRBD1	CASSVDREYGYTF
TRBJ1-4	TRBV2	NA	CASGRTEGEKLFF
TRBJ1-1	TRBV18	NA	CASSPRQENTEAFF
TRBJ2-7	TRBV6-1	TRBD2	CASSRLAGAYEQYF
TRBJ2-1	TRBV5-1	TRBD2	CASSLSGGGVNEQFF
TRBJ2-1	TRBV7-6	TRBD1	CASSSRQGEQFF
TRBJ2-7	TRBV28	NA	CASSLLGAGFSYEQYF
TRBJ2-1	TRBV7-8	TRBD1	CASSSLGTATNEQFF
TRBJ1-6	TRBV7-2	NA	CASSGLSSYNSPLHF
TRBJ2-3	TRBV29-1	TRBD2	CSVPTSGGYTDTQYF
TRBJ2-1	TRBV9	TRBD1	CASSVGQGAYNEQFF
TRBJ1-5	TRBV18	NA	CASSPIQGRNQPQHF
TRBJ2-3	TRBV6-6	NA	CASSRRGDNTDTQYF
TRBJ1-5	TRBV7-2	TRBD1	CASSRDRGNQPQHF
TRBJ2-5	TRBV13	NA	CASSLTAGETQYF
TRBJ1-5	TRBV2	TRBD1	CASSEALQGAGQPQHF
TRBJ1-1	TRBV9	NA	CASSVASGRNTEAFF
TRBJ2-5	TRBV30	NA	CAWTPGNQETQYF
TRBJ1-5	TRBV4-1	NA	CASNPGSNNQPQHF
TRBJ1-1	TRBV18	NA	CASSPSRETEAFF
TRBJ1-2	TRBV4-2	TRBD1	CASSQTGAVYGYTF
TRBJ1-3	TRBV30	TRBD1	CASDRVGGNTIYF
TRBJ1-6	TRBV27	NA	CASSLPPNRAGWNSPLHF
TRBJ1-6	TRBV7-6	NA	CASSLETGLGSPLHF
TRBJ2-7	TRBV10-1	NA	CASSEAGTYEQYF
TRBJ1-2	TRBV7-2	NA	CASSFGQNYGYTF
TRBJ2-6	TRBV6-1	TRBD1	CASSGGTAGANVLTF
TRBJ2-3	TRBV5-1	NA	CASSLDPSSTDTQYF
TRBJ2-7	TRBV6-1	TRBD1	CASGADRGFNEQYF
TRBJ2-1	TRBV9	TRBD2	CASAGTSGALGQFF
TRBJ1-4	TRBV6-1	TRBD1	CASSRFGTDNEKLFF
TRBJ1-1	TRBV2	NA	CASSDRGGNTEAFF
TRBJ1-6	TRBV4-2	NA	CASSQEVRTSYNSPLHF
TRBJ2-6	TRBV30	NA	CAWRGQGTISGANVLTF
TRBJ2-7	TRBV5-1	NA	CASSWGESSYEQYF
TRBJ1-2	TRBV6-1	TRBD1	CASSAVTGTGNYGYTF
TRBJ1-6	TRBV28	NA	CASSAITGTKFSPLHF
TRBJ1-5	TRBV6-5	TRBD1	CASSSGTGGSQPQHF
TRBJ2-5	TRBV4-1	TRBD2	CASSPPGLSQETQYF
TRBJ2-3	TRBV30	TRBD1	CAWTLGTGGTDTQYF
TRBJ1-2	TRBV25-1	NA	CASKGFNYGYTF